This TCR beta chain originates from a study of blood T cell repertoires in COVID-19. Whole-study context: Sources were T cells, B-cell-depleted T cells, or PBMCs; the material itself was cDNA or gDNA.

This CDR3 is built from 16 residues. Original analysis: How many nucleated cells were present was estimated from reference gene primer amplification. Only in-frame clones appear in the TCRdb table, and some are missing; sequencing was by immunoSEQ multiplex PCR. From that table come the V and J calls and clone size; the DNA was used to work out D and trimming. The sample includes around 140,000 clones, approximately 85% seen only once; the top ten take around 1.9%. The source is a man between 65 and 80 years old with acute or convalescent COVID-19. Sequencing was performed on peripheral blood. The J gene is TRBJ2-5, the V gene TRBV21-1; whether TRBD1, the table's D call, matches the DNA was not checked. TRBV21-1 is a listed pseudogene. The CDR3 coding sequence is TGTGCCAGCAGCAAAGCCTCGGGACAGGGAGTAGAGACCCAGTACTTC. It is translated as CASSKASGQGVETQYF.